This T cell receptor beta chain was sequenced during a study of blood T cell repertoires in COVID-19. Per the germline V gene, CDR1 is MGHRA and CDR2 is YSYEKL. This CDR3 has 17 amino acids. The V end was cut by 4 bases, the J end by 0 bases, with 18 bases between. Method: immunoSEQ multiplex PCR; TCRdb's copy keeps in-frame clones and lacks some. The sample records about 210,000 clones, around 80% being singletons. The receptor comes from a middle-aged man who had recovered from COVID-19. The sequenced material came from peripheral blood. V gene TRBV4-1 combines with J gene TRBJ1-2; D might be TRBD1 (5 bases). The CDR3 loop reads CASSRRGYGDSNYGYTF. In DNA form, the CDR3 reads TGCGCCAGCAGCCGAAGGGGTTACGGAGATTCTAACTATGGCTACACCTTC.